A selection of T cell receptor beta chains follows, all from one sample in a study of blood T cell repertoires in COVID-19. Only in-frame clones appear in the TCRdb table, and some are missing; sequencing was by immunoSEQ multiplex PCR. This repertoire shows over 200,000 clones, 70% to 90% found once; its top ten account for approximately 10%. The sequenced sample consisted of PBMCs or T cells enriched from blood (not recorded which). The receptors stem from a man under 40 who had recovered from COVID-19. Both conserved end residues are part of each CDR3. D genes are given only for firm matches. The size field is filled for only some rows; it gives once, few, many or a size class.

NA	NA	TRBV7-3	TRBJ2-3	CASSLGAIGTDTQYF	TGTGCCAGCAGCTTAGGGGCGATAGGCACAGATACGCAGTATTTT
NA	TRBD1	TRBV11-2	TRBJ2-5	CASSFTGGIETQYF	TGTGCCAGCAGCTTTACAGGGGGCATTGAGACCCAGTACTTC
NA	NA	TRBV5-8	TRBJ1-1	CASSLTQEAFF	TGTGCCAGCAGCCTCACTCAAGAAGCTTTCTTT
NA	TRBD1	TRBV14	TRBJ1-3	CASSQLGTGGNTIYF	TGTGCCAGCAGCCAGCTGGGGACAGGGGGAAACACCATATATTTT
NA	TRBD2	TRBV25-1	TRBJ2-5	CASSRSGGVSETQYF	TGTGCCAGCAGCCGGAGTGGGGGGGTATCGGAGACCCAGTACTTC
NA	NA	TRBV11-3	TRBJ2-5	CASSSLGSYQETQYF	TGTGCCAGCAGCTCGTTGGGGAGCTACCAAGAGACCCAGTACTTC
once	NA	TRBV15	TRBJ1-5	CATSRRNLGNQPQHF	TGTGCCACCAGCAGGAGAAATCTGGGCAATCAGCCCCAGCATTTT
NA	NA	TRBV9	TRBJ2-7	CASSRGREFAYEQYF	TGTGCCAGCAGCAGGGGTCGTGAATTTGCCTACGAGCAGTACTTC
NA	TRBD1	TRBV19	TRBJ1-3	CASRQGNTIYF	TGTGCCAGTAGACAGGGGAACACCATATATTTT
NA	TRBD1	TRBV7-8	TRBJ2-7	CASSLRDSLFGEQYF	TGTGCCAGCAGCCTTCGGGACAGCTTATTTGGTGAGCAGTACTTC
NA	NA	TRBV7-2	TRBJ2-5	CASSLAYGYETQYF	TGTGCCAGCAGCTTGGCGTACGGGTACGAGACCCAGTACTTC
NA	TRBD1	TRBV5-1	TRBJ2-3	CASSLPTGGTDTQYF	TGCGCCAGCAGCTTACCCACAGGGGGCACAGATACGCAGTATTTT
NA	TRBD2	TRBV20-1	TRBJ2-3	CSASAASGGRTDTQYF	TGCAGTGCTAGTGCAGCTAGCGGGGGTCGTACAGATACGCAGTATTTT
NA	NA	TRBV25-1	TRBJ1-2	CASSAPNRVHGYTF	TGTGCCAGCAGTGCTCCTAACAGGGTTCATGGCTACACCTTC
NA	NA	TRBV25-1	TRBJ1-3	CASSLGNTIYF	TGTGCCAGCAGTTTAGGAAACACCATATATTTT